This entry concerns a single T cell receptor (beta chain). Following a re-call of the 5' RACE reads, TCRdb has one entry per CDR3 protein and lacks DNA. Its table records about 450,000 distinct CDR3 sequences. This entry belongs to a study of T cells expressing NK-cell markers. Turning to the study itself: Repertoire data for TCR beta were derived from sorted T cells (CD3+CD56+NKG2C+, CD3+CD56+NKG2C- and CD3+CD56-NKG2C+). Sequencing covered eight donors, seven HCMV-seropositive and one seronegative.

CDR1 is SGHDT, CDR2 YYEEEE, per germline. This CDR3 comprises 16 residues. Sequencing was done on a sample of blood T cells: a sorted CD56 or NKG2C T cell subset, CD4+ or CD8+ T cells, or bulk PBMC T cells (not recorded which). The source of this sequence is a woman between 18 and 69 years old in good health. This sequence joins TRBV5-6 and TRBJ2-2; the D gene TCRdb calls, TRBD1, cannot be checked with no DNA. This CDR3 reads CASSLSAGGISGELFF.